These 3 T cell receptor beta chains originate from one sample sequenced in a study of shared clonotypes between healthy human individuals. Sequencing used immunoSEQ multiplex PCR; TCRdb keeps in-frame clones, though not all of them. The sample has under 1,100,000 clones, 65% to 75% seen once. Sample: memory CD4+ T cells sorted from blood. The sample's subset: CD45RA-negative fraction. The receptor set was obtained from a man aged 18-30 years in good health.

This clone was observed at least ten times. The J gene is TRBJ1-6, the V gene TRBV30, with D perhaps TRBD1 (5 bases). The germline V gene has CDR1 GTSNPN and CDR2 SVGIG (reference sequence). CDR3 length: 13 amino acids. V lost 4 bases and J 6 bases, leaving 10 bases between the germline ends. The CDR3: CAWTTGLNSPLHF. DNA for the CDR3: TGTGCCTGGACAACGGGACTTAATTCACCCCTCCACTTT.

The rearrangement joins TRBV6-1 to TRBJ2-2; a weak D match, TRBD2 (6 bases). Trimming left V 2 bases short and J 1 base short, with 11 bases between. CDR1 and CDR2 from the germline V gene are MNHNS and SASEGT. The CDR3 has 16 residues. The CDR3 DNA reads as TGTGCCAGCAGTGAATGGGCGGGGTGGAACACCGGGGAGCTGTTTTTT. This encodes CASSEWAGWNTGELFF.

In its sample, this clone was seen many times. Other DNA sequences in the same sample also yield this CDR3. The genes are TRBV2 and TRBJ1-2, with 10 nucleotides matching TRBD1. With 5 bases clipped from V and 2 bases from J, the junction kept 2 bases outside the gene matches. Looked up from germline, CDR1 is SNHLY and CDR2 is FYNNEI. The CDR3 extends over 14 amino acids. The CDR3 sequence is CASSQGQGNYGYTF. The DNA of the CDR3 is TGTGCCAGCAGTCAGGGACAGGGGAACTATGGCTACACCTTC.